This TCR beta chain is from a study of blood T cells in healthy people across ages. Study-level findings and limits: Naive and antigen-experienced cells could not be conclusively compared, given unsorted PBMCs. Older age went with lower TCR beta diversity per million T cells, in a roughly linear way. Changes seen in expanded clonotypes were possibly confounded by donor CMV status left unknown.

With regard to this clonotype: What it binds is unknown.

Germline V gives CDR1 MDHEN, CDR2 SYDVKM. The length of the CDR3 is 17 residues. V was shortened by 2 bases and J by 0 bases, with 17 bases between the two germline ends. Sample-barcoded 5' priming and a J-beta primer mix drove a second PCR of roughly 7 to 11 cycles. Each CDR3 protein gets one entry after TCRdb re-called the 5' RACE reads with MiXCR. The sample has roughly 680,000 distinct CDR3 sequences; around 52% are singletons. The V call is TRBV28, the J call TRBJ2-7; D is tentatively TRBD1 or TRBD2 (5 bases each). Sequencing was carried out using blood. The source is a woman older than 75 in good health. CDR3 nucleotide sequence: TGTGCCAGCAGTTTAGGGGGTCTAAGGGGATTCTCCTACGAGCAGTACTTC. It specifies CASSLGGLRGFSYEQYF.